These 13 T cell receptor beta chains were sequenced from one sample in a study of blood T cell repertoires in COVID-19. TCRdb's table, derived via immunoSEQ multiplex PCR, lists solely in-frame clones and lacks some. The data contain about 260,000 clones, around nine tenths of them singletons. Input material: peripheral blood. These receptors were collected from a man younger than 40 with active or convalescent COVID-19.

This chain uses TRBV18 with TRBJ2-3; 10 bases match TRBD2. The CDR3 runs to 16 residues. J lost 3 bases, V lost 3 bases, and 6 bases had no gene match. CDR1 and CDR2 (germline): KGHSH, LQKENI. CDR3 protein: CASSPIAGGTTDTQYF. In nucleotides, the CDR3 is TGTGCCAGCTCACCGATAGCGGGGGGAACAACAGATACGCAGTATTTT.

The rearrangement uses TRBV6-5 and TRBJ2-7; D might be TRBD1 (6 bases). Germline V gene lookup returns CDR1 MNHEY and CDR2 SVGAGI. The CDR3 is 16 residues long. Trimming removed 0 bases at V and 4 bases at J, with 16 bases between. The CDR3 here is CASSYSIGRGVYEQYF. The CDR3 DNA sequence: TGTGCCAGCAGTTACTCGATCGGCAGGGGAGTTTACGAGCAGTACTTC.

The chain joins TRBV5-4 to TRBJ2-3; D gene ambiguous. The V gene's germline CDR1 is SGHNT and CDR2 YYREEE (reference sequence). The CDR3 has 14 residues. Trimming left V 7 bases short and J 2 bases short, with 14 bases between. CDR3 region: CASSSGPLTDTQYF. The DNA for the CDR3 is TGTGCCAGCTCTTCGGGTCCCCTCACAGATACGCAGTATTTT.

V and J are TRBV14 and TRBJ1-1; no definite D call. The germline gives CDR1 SGHDN, CDR2 FVKESK. The CDR3 spans 14 residues. V gave up 8 bases and J gave up 2 bases, with 15 bases separating them. As DNA, the CDR3 is TGTGCCAGCGCCCAAGCCGGCGGAAACACTGAAGCTTTCTTT. This sequence encodes CASAQAGGNTEAFF.

The J gene is TRBJ1-3, the V gene TRBV5-1; 8 bases fit TRBD1. The CDR3 totals 18 residues. V trimming: 2 bases; J trimming: 2 bases; junction bases outside the gene matches: 12. Germline V lookup: CDR1 SGHRS, CDR2 YFSETQ. CDR3 amino acids: CASSLRSRTGRTGNTIYF. CDR3 DNA: TGCGCCAGCAGCTTAAGGAGCAGGACAGGGCGAACTGGAAACACCATATATTTT.

The chain is built from TRBV4-3 and TRBJ2-3, with D possibly being TRBD1 (6 bases). Looked up from germline, CDR1 is LGHNA and CDR2 is YSLEER. CDR3 length: 14 residues. Trimming removed 5 bases from V and 0 bases from J, with 9 bases in between. CDR3 nucleotide sequence: TGCGCCAGCAGCGGAGGACAGAGCACAGATACGCAGTATTTT. Translated: CASSGGQSTDTQYF.

The J gene is TRBJ1-2, the V gene TRBV18; D possibly corresponds to TRBD1 (6 bases). The V end lost 0 bases, the J end lost 4 bases, and 12 bases lay between the germline ends. Germline-derived CDR1 and CDR2 are KGHSH and LQKENI. The CDR3 has 15 amino acids. The CDR3 DNA is TGTGCCAGCTCACCACCGGGGGCGACCTTCTATGGCTACACCTTC. It yields the protein CASSPPGATFYGYTF.

The J gene is TRBJ2-3, the V gene TRBV7-9, with 10 bases fitting TRBD2. V lost 5 bases, J lost 2 bases, and 7 bases stayed unmatched. Germline-derived CDR1 and CDR2 are SEHNR and FQNEAQ (reference sequence). This CDR3 is 16 amino acids long. The CDR3 DNA follows: TGTGCCAGCAGCGATACTAGCGGGGCGACCACAGATACGCAGTATTTT. Translation gives CASSDTSGATTDTQYF.

This sequence joins TRBV18 and TRBJ1-3; unclear D gene. The CDR3 is made up of 15 amino acids. Germline CDR1 reads KGHSH; CDR2 reads LQKENI. V was cut by 6 bases and J by 0 bases, with 12 bases left in between. CDR3 coding DNA: TGTGCCAGCTCTTCGGAGCTTAGCTCTGGAAACACCATATATTTT. Residues: CASSSELSSGNTIYF.

This clone was observed a single time. V gene TRBV3-1 (or the pseudogene TRBV3-2) combines with J gene TRBJ2-7, with TRBD2 identical over 13 bases. Trimming at V came to 4 bases and at J to 3 bases, leaving 0 bases not matched to a gene. This CDR3 comprises 14 residues. The germline V gene has CDR1 LGHDT and CDR2 YNNKEL (reference sequence). The CDR3 DNA reads TGTGCCAGCAGCCGGACTAGCGGGGGCTACGAGCAGTACTTC. Amino acids: CASSRTSGGYEQYF.

This chain links TRBV5-4 with TRBJ1-3, with 7 bases matching TRBD1. CDR1 and CDR2 from the germline V gene are SGHNT and YYREEE (reference sequence). This CDR3 has 14 residues. Trimming at V came to 4 bases and at J to 4 bases, leaving 5 bases not matched to a gene. The CDR3 DNA follows: TGTGCCAGCAGCAAGACAGGGAGCGGAAACACCATATATTTT. Amino acid sequence: CASSKTGSGNTIYF.

This clone came up a few times. This sequence joins TRBV27 and TRBJ1-5; D not certain. The CDR3 covers 16 residues. Trimming removed 6 bases at V and 6 bases at J, with 21 bases between. Per germline, CDR1 MNHEY and CDR2 SMNVEV (reference sequence). CDR3 protein: CASSPILGGGSQPQHF. DNA for the CDR3: TGTGCCAGCAGCCCAATTTTGGGTGGAGGTAGTCAGCCCCAGCATTTT.

This clone was seen once. This rearrangement joins TRBV5-1 to TRBJ2-1, with D perhaps TRBD1 (6 bases). Germline V gene sequence: CDR1 SGHRS, CDR2 YFSETQ. This CDR3 contains 13 residues. The germline V and J ends were trimmed by 5 bases and 7 bases, with 13 bases remaining between them. The CDR3 sequence is CASSGQGYNEQFF. Written as DNA, the CDR3 is TGCGCCAGCAGTGGTCAGGGGTATAATGAGCAGTTCTTC.